This T cell receptor (beta chain) was sequenced during a study of cytomegalovirus exposure and HLA in healthy donors. General study findings and limits: Per published reports, the classifier diagnosed cytomegalovirus status with high specificity and sensitivity.

V was cut by 7 bases and J by 1 base, with 19 bases left in between. Per the germline V gene, CDR1 is LNHNV and CDR2 is YYDKDF (reference sequence). The CDR3 is made up of 17 amino acids. Everyone who donated was a healthy bone marrow donor. 60 Vbeta and 13 Jbeta primers were used in PCR. Generated by immunoSEQ multiplex PCR, the TCRdb table keeps only in-frame clones and is missing some. The sample yields 90,000 to 130,000 clones, more than 75% seen once. With regard to this clone: Its specificity is not known.

Specimen: PBMCs. The gene calls are TRBV15 and TRBJ2-2; the D gene is possibly TRBD1 (6 bases). The receptor's source is a man aged 40-49 years in good health and CMV-seronegative. The CDR3 protein is CATIPTGASLNTGELFF. The CDR3 DNA sequence: TGTGCCACCATCCCGACAGGAGCCTCCCTGAACACCGGGGAGCTGTTTTTT. The variable domain in full, with the rest retrieved from reference TRBV15 and TRBJ2-2, is DAMVIQNPRYQVTQFGKPVTLSCSQTLNHNVMYWYQQKSSQAPKLLFHYYDKDFNNEADTPDNFQSRRPNTSFCFLDIRSPGLGDTAMYLCATIPTGASLNTGELFFGEGSRLTVL.